Described below is a single T cell receptor (beta chain) sequence and its context. The data originate from a study of CD8 T cells in Susac syndrome. Reverse transcription of about 0.45 to 1 ug RNA was performed with random hexamers. TCRdb called the immunoSEQ multiplex PCR reads again in MiXCR, with one record for every CDR3 protein. The data contain roughly 100,000 distinct CDR3 sequences, roughly 95% of them singletons. CD8+ and CD4+ blood T cells underwent TCR beta sequencing. Fulfillment of recently defined diagnostic criteria for definite or probable disease was shown by the patients with Susac syndrome. This CDR3 is 16 amino acids long. Germline CDR1 and CDR2: MNHEY and SMNVEV (reference sequence). Trimming took 7 bases from V and 5 from J; bases not matched to a gene: 11.

Specimen: CD8+ T cells from PBMCs. The gene calls are TRBV27 and TRBJ2-5; TRBD2 matches at 12 bases. The clonotype comes from a human donor with Susac syndrome. The CDR3 DNA reads TGTGCCAGCACGCGGACTAGCGGGGTTCTCGGGGAGACCCAGTACTTC. Its translation: CASTRTSGVLGETQYF.